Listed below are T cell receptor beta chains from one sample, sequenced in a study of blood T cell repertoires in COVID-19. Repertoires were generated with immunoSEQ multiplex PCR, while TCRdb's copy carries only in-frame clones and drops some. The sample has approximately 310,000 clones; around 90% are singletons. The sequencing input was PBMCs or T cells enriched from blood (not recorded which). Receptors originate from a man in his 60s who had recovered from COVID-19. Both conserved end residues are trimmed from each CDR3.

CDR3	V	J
ASTSTWTGVLEKLF	TRBV27	TRBJ1-4
ASRTSMGGGPVYEQY	TRBV5-6	TRBJ2-7
ASRGRQWGFNQPQH	TRBV2	TRBJ1-5
ASSPLAGLNNEQF	TRBV5-1	TRBJ2-1
ASSLGSLAGFETQY	TRBV7-7	TRBJ2-5
ASSLGQVSTDTQY	TRBV5-1	TRBJ2-3
ASSHPGQPNTEAF	TRBV19	TRBJ1-1
AWSVRRGETQY	TRBV30	TRBJ2-5
ASSQERGGSRETQY	TRBV4-2	TRBJ2-5
ASSRTGGIQETQY	TRBV5-8	TRBJ2-5
ASSRRRGTNEKLF	TRBV6-5	TRBJ1-4
ASSFAPGRNQPQH	TRBV19	TRBJ1-5
ASSPLPGRGDTGELF	TRBV18	TRBJ2-2
ASSLLAGGGEQY	TRBV3-1/TRBV3-2	TRBJ2-7
ASKSSGSSYNEQF	TRBV10-2	TRBJ2-1
ASSPTGTGTGTQY	TRBV18	TRBJ2-5
AWQGALSYGYT	TRBV30	TRBJ1-2
ASGHSAYGYT	TRBV9	TRBJ1-2
ASGQGLAASTDTQY	TRBV19	TRBJ2-3
ASSLRVAGVEEQF	TRBV7-9	TRBJ2-1
ASSLAPGQNYGYT	TRBV5-1	TRBJ1-2
ASTKSGDRGTRGYT	TRBV27	TRBJ1-2